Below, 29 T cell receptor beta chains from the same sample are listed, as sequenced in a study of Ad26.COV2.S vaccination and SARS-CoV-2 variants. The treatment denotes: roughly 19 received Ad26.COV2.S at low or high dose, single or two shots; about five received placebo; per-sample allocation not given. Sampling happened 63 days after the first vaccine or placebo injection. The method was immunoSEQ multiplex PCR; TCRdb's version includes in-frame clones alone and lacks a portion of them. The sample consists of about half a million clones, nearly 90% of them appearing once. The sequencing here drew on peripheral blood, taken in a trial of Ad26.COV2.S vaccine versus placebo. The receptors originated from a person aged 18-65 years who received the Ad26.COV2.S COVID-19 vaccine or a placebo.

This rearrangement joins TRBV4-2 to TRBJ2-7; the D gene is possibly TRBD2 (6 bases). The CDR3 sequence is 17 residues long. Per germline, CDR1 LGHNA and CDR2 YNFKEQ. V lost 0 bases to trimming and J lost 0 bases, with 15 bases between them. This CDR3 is CASSQEEGYWNSYEQYF. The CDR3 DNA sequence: TGTGCCAGCAGCCAAGAGGAGGGGTATTGGAACTCCTACGAGCAGTACTTC.

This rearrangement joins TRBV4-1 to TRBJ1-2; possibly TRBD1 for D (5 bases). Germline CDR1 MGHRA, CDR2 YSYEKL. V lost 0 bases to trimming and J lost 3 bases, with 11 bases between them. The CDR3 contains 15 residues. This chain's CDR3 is CASSQDQQDYYGYTF. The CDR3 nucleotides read TGCGCCAGCAGCCAAGATCAACAGGATTACTATGGCTACACCTTC.

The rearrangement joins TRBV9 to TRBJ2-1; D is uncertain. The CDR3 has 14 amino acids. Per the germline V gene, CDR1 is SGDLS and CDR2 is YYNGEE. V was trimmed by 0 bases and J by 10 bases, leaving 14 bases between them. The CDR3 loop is CASSVVGQLGEQFF. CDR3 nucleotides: TGTGCCAGCAGCGTAGTGGGCCAGCTTGGGGAGCAGTTCTTC.

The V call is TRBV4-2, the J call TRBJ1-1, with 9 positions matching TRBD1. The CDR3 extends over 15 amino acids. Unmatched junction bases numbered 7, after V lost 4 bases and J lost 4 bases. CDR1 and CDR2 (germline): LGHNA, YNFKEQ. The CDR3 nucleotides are TGTGCCAGCAGCCGCCGGGACAGGGAGGGCACTGAAGCTTTCTTT. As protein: CASSRRDREGTEAFF.

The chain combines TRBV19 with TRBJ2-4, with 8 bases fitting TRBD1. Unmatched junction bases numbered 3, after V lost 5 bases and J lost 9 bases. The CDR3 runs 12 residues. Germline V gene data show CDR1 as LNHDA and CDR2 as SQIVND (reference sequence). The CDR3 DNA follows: TGTGCCAGTAGTCGCACAGGGGGCATTCAGTACTTC. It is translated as CASSRTGGIQYF.

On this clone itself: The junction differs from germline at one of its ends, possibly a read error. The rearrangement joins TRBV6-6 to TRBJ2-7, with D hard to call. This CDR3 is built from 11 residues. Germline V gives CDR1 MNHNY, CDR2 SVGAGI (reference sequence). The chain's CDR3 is CASSDSLEQYF. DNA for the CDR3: TGTGCCAGCAGTGACTCACTCGAGCAGTACTTC.

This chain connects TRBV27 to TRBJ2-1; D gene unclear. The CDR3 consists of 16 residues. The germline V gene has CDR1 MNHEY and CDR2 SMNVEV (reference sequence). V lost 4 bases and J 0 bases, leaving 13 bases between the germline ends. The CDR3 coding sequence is TGTGCCAGCAGTTACGGGTTACCGAGCTCCTACAATGAGCAGTTCTTC. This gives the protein CASSYGLPSSYNEQFF.

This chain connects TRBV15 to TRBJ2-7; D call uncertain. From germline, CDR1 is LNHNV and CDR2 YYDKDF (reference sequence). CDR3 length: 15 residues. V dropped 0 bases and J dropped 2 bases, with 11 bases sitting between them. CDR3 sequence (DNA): TGTGCCACCAGCAGAGATAAGTCAACCACCTACGAGCAGTACTTC. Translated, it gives CATSRDKSTTYEQYF.

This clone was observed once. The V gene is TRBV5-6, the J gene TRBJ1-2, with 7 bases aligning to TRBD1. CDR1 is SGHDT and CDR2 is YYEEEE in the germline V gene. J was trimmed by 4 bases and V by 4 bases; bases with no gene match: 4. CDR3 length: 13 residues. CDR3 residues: CASSETGLYGYTF. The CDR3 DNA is TGTGCCAGCAGCGAGACAGGGCTCTATGGCTACACCTTC.

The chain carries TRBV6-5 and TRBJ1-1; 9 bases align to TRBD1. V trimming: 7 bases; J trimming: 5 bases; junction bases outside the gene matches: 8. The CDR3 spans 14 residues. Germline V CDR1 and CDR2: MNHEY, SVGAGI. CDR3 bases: TGTGCCAGCAACACCCGGGACAGGGCTACTGAAGCTTTCTTT. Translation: CASNTRDRATEAFF.

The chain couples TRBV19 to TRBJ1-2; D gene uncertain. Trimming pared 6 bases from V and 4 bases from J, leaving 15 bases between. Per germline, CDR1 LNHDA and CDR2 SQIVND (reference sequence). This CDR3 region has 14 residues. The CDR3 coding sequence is TGTGCCAGTAGGATTACAGACTTAATCTATGGCTACACCTTC. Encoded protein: CASRITDLIYGYTF.

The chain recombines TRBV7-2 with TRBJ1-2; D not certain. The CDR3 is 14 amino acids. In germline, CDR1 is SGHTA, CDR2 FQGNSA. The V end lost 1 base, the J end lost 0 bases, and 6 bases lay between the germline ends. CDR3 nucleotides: TGTGCCAGCAGCTTAGGGATTTCTAACTATGGCTACACCTTC. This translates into CASSLGISNYGYTF.

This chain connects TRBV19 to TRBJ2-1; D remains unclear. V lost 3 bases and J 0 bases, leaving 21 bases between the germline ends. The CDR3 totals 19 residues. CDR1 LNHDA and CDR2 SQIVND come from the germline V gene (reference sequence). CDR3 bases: TGTGCCAGTAGTATCCCCTACACTTCCCTCGACCGCTCCTACAATGAGCAGTTCTTC. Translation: CASSIPYTSLDRSYNEQFF.

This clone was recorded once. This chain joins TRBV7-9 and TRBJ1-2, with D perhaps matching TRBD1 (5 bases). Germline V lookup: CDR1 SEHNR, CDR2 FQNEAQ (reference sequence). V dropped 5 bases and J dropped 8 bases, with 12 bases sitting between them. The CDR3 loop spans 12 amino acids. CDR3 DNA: TGTGCCAGCAGCCCAGTAGGGGCCGGCTACACCTTC. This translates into CASSPVGAGYTF.

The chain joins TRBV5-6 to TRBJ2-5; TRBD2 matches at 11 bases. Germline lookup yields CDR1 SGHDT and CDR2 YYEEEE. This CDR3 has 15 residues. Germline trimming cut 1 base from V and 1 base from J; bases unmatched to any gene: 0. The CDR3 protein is CASSLLAGGQETQYF. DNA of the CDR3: TGTGCCAGCAGCTTGCTAGCGGGGGGCCAAGAGACCCAGTACTTC.

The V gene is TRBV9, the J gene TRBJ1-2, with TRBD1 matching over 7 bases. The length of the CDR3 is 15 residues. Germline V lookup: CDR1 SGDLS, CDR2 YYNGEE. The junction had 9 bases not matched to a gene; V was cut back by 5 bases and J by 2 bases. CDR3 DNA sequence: TGTGCCAGCAGGGGAGGGACAGACCCAAACTATGGCTACACCTTC. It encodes CASRGGTDPNYGYTF.

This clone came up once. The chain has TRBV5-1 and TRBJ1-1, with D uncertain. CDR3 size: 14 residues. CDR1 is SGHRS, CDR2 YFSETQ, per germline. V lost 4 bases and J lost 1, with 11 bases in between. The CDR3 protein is CASSVINSNTEAFF. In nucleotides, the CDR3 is TGCGCCAGCAGCGTGATCAACTCGAACACTGAAGCTTTCTTT.

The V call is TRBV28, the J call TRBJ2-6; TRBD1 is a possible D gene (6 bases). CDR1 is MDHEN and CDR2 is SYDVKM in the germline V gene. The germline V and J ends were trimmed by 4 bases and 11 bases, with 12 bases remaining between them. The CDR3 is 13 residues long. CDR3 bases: TGTGCCAGCAGTTCCAGTGGGGGCGACGTCCTGACTTTC. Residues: CASSSSGGDVLTF.

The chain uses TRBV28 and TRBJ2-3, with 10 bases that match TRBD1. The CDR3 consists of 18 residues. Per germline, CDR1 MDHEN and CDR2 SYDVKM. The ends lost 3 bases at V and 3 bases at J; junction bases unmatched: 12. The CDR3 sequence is CASSFYLPGQGKTDTQYF. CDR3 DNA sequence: TGTGCCAGCAGTTTCTATTTACCGGGACAGGGGAAAACAGATACGCAGTATTTT.

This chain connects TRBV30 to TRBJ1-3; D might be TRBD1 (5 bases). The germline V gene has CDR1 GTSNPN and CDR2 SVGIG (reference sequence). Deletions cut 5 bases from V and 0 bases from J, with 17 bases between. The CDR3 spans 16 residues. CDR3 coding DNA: TGTGCCTGGTCATCGGGGGTCCTACTCTCTGGAAACACCATATATTTT. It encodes CAWSSGVLLSGNTIYF.

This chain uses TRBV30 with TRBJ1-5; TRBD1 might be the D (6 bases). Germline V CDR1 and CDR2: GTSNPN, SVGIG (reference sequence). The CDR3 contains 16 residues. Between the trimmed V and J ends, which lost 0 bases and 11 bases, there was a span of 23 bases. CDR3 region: CAWSVGDGGGPGAQHF. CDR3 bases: TGTGCCTGGAGTGTAGGGGACGGAGGGGGTCCAGGGGCCCAGCATTTT.

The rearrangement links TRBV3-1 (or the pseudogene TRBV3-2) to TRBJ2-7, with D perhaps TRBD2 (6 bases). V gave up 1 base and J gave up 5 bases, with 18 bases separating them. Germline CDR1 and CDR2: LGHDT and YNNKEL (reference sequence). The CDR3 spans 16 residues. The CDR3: CASSQGLRPRGNEQYF. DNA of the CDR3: TGTGCCAGCAGCCAAGGTCTTCGACCCCGCGGGAACGAGCAGTACTTC.

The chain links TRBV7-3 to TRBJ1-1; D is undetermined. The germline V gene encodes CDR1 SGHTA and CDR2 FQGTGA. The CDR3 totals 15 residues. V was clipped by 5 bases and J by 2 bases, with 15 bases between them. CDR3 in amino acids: CASSPAPGSNTEAFF. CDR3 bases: TGTGCCAGCAGCCCCGCGCCCGGCAGTAACACTGAAGCTTTCTTT.

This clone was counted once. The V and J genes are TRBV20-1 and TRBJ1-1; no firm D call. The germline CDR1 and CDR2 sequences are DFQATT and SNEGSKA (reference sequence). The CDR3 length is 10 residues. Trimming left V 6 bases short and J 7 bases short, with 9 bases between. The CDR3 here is CSATQVEAFF. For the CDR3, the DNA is TGCAGTGCGACCCAGGTTGAAGCTTTCTTT.

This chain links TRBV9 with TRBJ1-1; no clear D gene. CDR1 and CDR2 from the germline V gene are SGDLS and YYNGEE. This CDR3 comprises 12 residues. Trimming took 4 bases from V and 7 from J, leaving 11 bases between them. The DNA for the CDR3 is TGTGCCAGCAGCCCCAGTGGAGATGAAGCTTTCTTT. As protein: CASSPSGDEAFF.

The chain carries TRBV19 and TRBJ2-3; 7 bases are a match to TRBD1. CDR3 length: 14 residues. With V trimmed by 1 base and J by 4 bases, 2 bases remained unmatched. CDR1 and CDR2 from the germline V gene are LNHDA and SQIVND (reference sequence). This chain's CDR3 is CASSIGQGADTQYF. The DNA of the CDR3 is TGTGCCAGTAGTATAGGACAGGGTGCAGATACGCAGTATTTT.

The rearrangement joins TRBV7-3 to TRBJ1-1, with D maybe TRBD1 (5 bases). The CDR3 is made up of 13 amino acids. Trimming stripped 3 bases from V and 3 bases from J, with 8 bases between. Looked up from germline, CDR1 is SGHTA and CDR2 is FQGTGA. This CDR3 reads CASSLTAYTEAFF. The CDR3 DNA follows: TGTGCCAGCAGCTTGACAGCTTACACTGAAGCTTTCTTT.

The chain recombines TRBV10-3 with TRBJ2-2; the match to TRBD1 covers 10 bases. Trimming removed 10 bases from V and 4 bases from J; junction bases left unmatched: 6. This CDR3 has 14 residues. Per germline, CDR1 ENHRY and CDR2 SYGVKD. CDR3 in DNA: TGTGCCACGAGACAGGGGGCCGGCACCGGGGAGCTGTTTTTT. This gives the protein CATRQGAGTGELFF.

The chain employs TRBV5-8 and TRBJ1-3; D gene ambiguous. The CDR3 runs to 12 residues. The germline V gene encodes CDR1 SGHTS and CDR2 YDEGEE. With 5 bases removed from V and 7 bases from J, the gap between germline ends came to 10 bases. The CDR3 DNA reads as TGTGCCAGCAGATATGCCCGGAACACCATATATTTT. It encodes CASRYARNTIYF. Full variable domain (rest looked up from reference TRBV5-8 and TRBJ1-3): EAGVTQSPTHLIKTRGQQATLRCSPISGHTSVYWYQQALGLGLQFLLWYDEGEERNRGNFPPRFSGRQFPNYSSELNVNALELEDSALYLCASRYARNTIYFGEGSWLTVV.